Presented here are 29 T cell receptor beta chains from one specimen sequenced in a study of T cells in localized non-small cell lung cancer. TCRdb's table, derived via immunoSEQ multiplex PCR, lists solely in-frame clones and lacks some. The sample consists of more than 2,000 clones, roughly 25% of them appearing once. The material sequenced was lung tumor tissue, taken before any cancer treatment. These TCRs come from a woman aged 35 to 70 with stage III squamous cell lung carcinoma.

This chain connects TRBV11-3 to TRBJ2-2, with 7 bases fitting TRBD2. This CDR3 contains 15 residues. V dropped 2 bases and J dropped 4; count of bases not matched to a gene: 4. Germline CDR1 and CDR2: SGHNT and YENEEA. CDR3 sequence reads: CASSLIGGTTGELFF. For the CDR3, the DNA is TGTGCCAGCAGCTTAATCGGGGGGACCACCGGGGAGCTGTTTTTT.

V gene TRBV10-3 combines with J gene TRBJ2-3; D is ambiguous. The germline V and J ends were trimmed by 0 bases and 4 bases, with 11 bases remaining between them. The CDR3 sequence is 15 residues long. Germline-derived CDR1 and CDR2 are ENHRY and SYGVKD. The DNA of the CDR3 is TGTGCCATCAGTGAGTCCGAAGGCTCCCCAGATACGCAGTATTTT. This encodes CAISESEGSPDTQYF.

This clone was detected a few times. V and J are TRBV6-8 and TRBJ1-1; possibly TRBD1 for D (5 bases). Germline-derived CDR1 and CDR2 are MNHGY and SAAAGT. V was trimmed by 2 bases and J by 0 bases, leaving 16 bases between them. The CDR3 totals 17 residues. Here the CDR3 reads CASSYPPRRQMNTEAFF. The CDR3 bases are TGTGCCAGCAGTTACCCACCCCGGAGACAGATGAACACTGAAGCTTTCTTT.

This clone is labeled medium-sized (0.01 to 0.1%). The chain employs TRBV6-8 and TRBJ2-7; 9 positions agree with TRBD2. After removal of 0 bases from V and 6 bases from J, the junction contained 3 bases not matched to a gene. The CDR3 runs to 14 residues. Looked up from germline, CDR1 is MNHGY and CDR2 is SAAAGT. The CDR3 region is CASSYSILAGEQYF. CDR3 nucleotides: TGTGCCAGCAGTTACTCGATACTAGCGGGCGAGCAGTACTTC.

This clone was found once. The V gene is TRBV5-1, the J gene TRBJ1-1, with 8 positions matching TRBD1. The germline V gene has CDR1 SGHRS and CDR2 YFSETQ. The V segment lost 0 bases and the J segment 6 bases; nucleotides outside the gene matches: 7. There are 15 residues in the CDR3. This CDR3 reads CASSLEIRQGPEAFF. The CDR3 DNA is TGCGCCAGCAGCTTGGAGATTCGACAGGGGCCTGAAGCTTTCTTT.

This clone was seen only a few times. The chain couples TRBV6-8 to TRBJ1-1; D uncertain. This CDR3 is 13 amino acids long. Germline CDR1 reads MNHGY; CDR2 reads SAAAGT. V dropped 0 bases and J dropped 10 bases, with 12 bases sitting between them. The CDR3 sequence is CASSYSMLYGAFF. CDR3 bases: TGTGCCAGCAGTTACTCGATGTTGTACGGAGCTTTCTTT.

The chain combines TRBV18 with TRBJ1-1, with unresolved D. Per germline, CDR1 KGHSH and CDR2 LQKENI. V lost 3 bases to trimming and J lost 4 bases, with 12 bases between them. This CDR3 is 14 amino acids long. As DNA, the CDR3 is TGTGCCAGCTCACCGGGAAACGAAATCACTGAAGCTTTCTTT. Its protein product is CASSPGNEITEAFF.

The genes are TRBV9 and TRBJ2-3, with 7 bases aligning to TRBD1. From germline, CDR1 is SGDLS and CDR2 YYNGEE. The CDR3 extends over 14 amino acids. With 2 bases clipped from V and 5 bases from J, the junction kept 5 bases outside the gene matches. The DNA for the CDR3 is TGTGCCAGCAGCGTCGACAGGGTTGGAGATACGCAGTATTTT. Protein sequence: CASSVDRVGDTQYF.

The CDR3 spells CASSGGTGSSGANVLTF. The CDR3 bases are TGTGCCAGCTCGGGAGGGACAGGTAGCTCTGGGGCCAACGTCCTGACTTTC. The chain recombines TRBV18 with TRBJ2-6; weak D call: TRBD1 (8 bases). With 6 bases removed from V and 0 bases from J, the gap between germline ends came to 15 bases. The V gene's germline CDR1 is KGHSH and CDR2 LQKENI. The CDR3 totals 17 residues.

V is TRBV25-1 and J is TRBJ2-7; TRBD1 matches 11 bases. The ends lost 4 bases at V and 6 bases at J; junction bases unmatched: 5. CDR1 is MGHDK and CDR2 is SYGVNS in the germline V gene. CDR3 size: 14 residues. The CDR3 DNA sequence: TGTGCCAGCAGTGCCCGGACAGGGGGCCTCGAGCAGTACTTC. It translates to CASSARTGGLEQYF.

A few counts support this clone. The chain couples TRBV29-1 to TRBJ2-1; maybe TRBD2 (6 bases). The germline CDR1 and CDR2 sequences are SQVTM and ANQGSEA. This CDR3 is 15 amino acids long. V was clipped by 7 bases and J by 7 bases, with 23 bases between them. CDR3 amino acids: CSGCGGKGLQNEQFF. The CDR3 nucleotides read TGCAGCGGTTGTGGGGGGAAAGGGTTACAAAATGAGCAGTTCTTC.

The chain links TRBV19 to TRBJ1-2; no definite D call. This CDR3 has 15 residues. Trimming left V 6 bases short and J 0 bases short, with 14 bases between. Germline V gene lookup returns CDR1 LNHDA and CDR2 SQIVND (reference sequence). CDR3 sequence (DNA): TGTGCCAGTAGACTTACTCCGGGCGCTAACTATGGCTACACCTTC. It yields the protein CASRLTPGANYGYTF.

The chain employs TRBV18 and TRBJ1-2; a weak D match, TRBD1 (5 bases). The CDR3 runs to 15 residues. V dropped 5 bases and J dropped 6 bases, with 19 bases sitting between them. The germline CDR1 and CDR2 sequences are KGHSH and LQKENI. This CDR3 reads CASSTSRAPDDGYTF. In DNA form, the CDR3 reads TGTGCCAGCTCAACCTCCAGGGCCCCGGACGATGGCTACACCTTC.

The rearrangement uses TRBV6-8 and TRBJ2-3; D is ambiguous. Germline V gene lookup returns CDR1 MNHGY and CDR2 SAAAGT. This CDR3 is built from 13 residues. The ends were cut back, 8 bases at V and 2 bases at J, with 11 bases in the middle. The CDR3 bases are TGTGCCAGCCGCCAGAGACCCACAGATACGCAGTATTTT. Translation: CASRQRPTDTQYF.

The rearrangement uses TRBV7-2 and TRBJ1-1; D might be TRBD1 (5 bases). The CDR3 consists of 13 residues. V was trimmed by 1 base and J by 5 bases, leaving 8 bases between them. Germline CDR1 reads SGHTA; CDR2 reads FQGNSA. Written as DNA, the CDR3 is TGTGCCAGCAGCTTAGGGGGGGTAACTGAAGCTTTCTTT. This translates into CASSLGGVTEAFF.

J is TRBJ2-6 and V is TRBV11-3; D not resolved. The CDR3 contains 15 residues. The germline V and J ends were trimmed by 5 bases and 0 bases, with 8 bases remaining between them. The germline CDR1 and CDR2 sequences are SGHNT and YENEEA. DNA for the CDR3: TGTGCCAGCAGCGGACCGCACTCTGGGGCCAACGTCCTGACTTTC. Its translation: CASSGPHSGANVLTF.

The V and J genes are TRBV11-3 and TRBJ1-6; D ambiguous. V was trimmed by 3 bases and J by 8 bases, leaving 11 bases between them. There are 14 residues in the CDR3. CDR1 is SGHNT, CDR2 YENEEA, per germline. CDR3 DNA sequence: TGTGCCAGCAGCTTGGCCAGCTCTCATTCACCCCTCCACTTT. Protein sequence: CASSLASSHSPLHF.

V usage is TRBV11-3 and J usage is TRBJ2-1; D remains unclear. The CDR3 consists of 16 residues. Germline CDR1 SGHNT, CDR2 YENEEA. Trimming removed 1 base from V and 7 bases from J, with 17 bases in between. The CDR3 DNA is TGTGCCAGCAGCTTAGTTCCCCGAACCCACGGAAATGAGCAGTTCTTC. Its protein product is CASSLVPRTHGNEQFF.

V is TRBV29-1 and J is TRBJ1-1, with D maybe TRBD1 (5 bases). The germline V and J ends were trimmed by 7 bases and 8 bases, with 17 bases remaining between them. CDR3 length equals 12 residues. Germline assignment: CDR1 SQVTM and CDR2 ANQGSEA. The CDR3 DNA reads as TGCAGCGCCCACAAGGGGACTTGGGAAGCTTTCTTT. Its protein is CSAHKGTWEAFF.

This clone came up a few times. CDR3 sequence reads: CASSRGQGASHEQYF. The CDR3 DNA is TGTGCCAGCTCCCGCGGACAGGGGGCATCCCACGAGCAGTACTTC. The chain joins TRBV18 to TRBJ2-7, with 11 bases lining up with TRBD1. The CDR3 is made up of 15 amino acids. CDR1 is KGHSH and CDR2 is LQKENI in the germline V gene. J gave up 5 bases and V 6 bases, and 9 bases lay outside the gene matches.

The V gene is TRBV5-1, the J gene TRBJ1-3; D unclear. The CDR3 is 16 residues long. V lost 3 bases and J lost 2, with 15 bases in between. Looked up from germline, CDR1 is SGHRS and CDR2 is YFSETQ. The CDR3 protein is CASSWTRRAPGNTIYF. For the CDR3, the DNA is TGCGCCAGCAGCTGGACGAGACGCGCGCCTGGAAACACCATATATTTT.

CDR3 DNA sequence: TGTGCCAGCAGCCTACAGTTATTGAACACTGAAGCTTTCTTT. The encoded protein is CASSLQLLNTEAFF. The chain is built from TRBV11-3 and TRBJ1-1; D not certain. Germline values: CDR1 SGHNT, CDR2 YENEEA. The CDR3 is 14 residues long. V dropped 5 bases and J dropped 0 bases, with 10 bases sitting between them.

This chain uses TRBV11-1 with TRBJ2-3; 10 positions agree with TRBD2. V was pared by 3 bases and J by 13 bases, with 13 bases of the junction left unmatched. Per the germline V gene, CDR1 is SGHAT and CDR2 is FQDESV (reference sequence). This CDR3 is built from 15 residues. Written as DNA, the CDR3 is TGTGCCAGCAGCTTGGCCGGGCTAGCGGGGGTTGAAAAGTATTTT. Its protein is CASSLAGLAGVEKYF.

V is TRBV18 and J is TRBJ1-1; possible D gene TRBD1, 5 bases. Deletions cut 0 bases from V and 7 bases from J, with 15 bases between. This CDR3 spans 15 amino acids. Looked up from germline, CDR1 is KGHSH and CDR2 is LQKENI. The CDR3 bases are TGTGCCAGCTCACCACCGGGGGAACAAAGGGATGAAGCTTTCTTT. Encoded protein: CASSPPGEQRDEAFF.

This clone was counted a few times. The rearrangement links TRBV11-3 to TRBJ1-6; no definite D call. Between the trimmed V and J ends, which lost 1 base and 7 bases, there was a span of 8 bases. Germline V lookup: CDR1 SGHNT, CDR2 YENEEA. The CDR3 has 14 residues. The chain's CDR3 is CASSLGRSNSPLHF. In DNA form, the CDR3 reads TGTGCCAGCAGCTTAGGACGTTCGAATTCACCCCTCCACTTT.

The genes are TRBV2 and TRBJ2-2; TRBD1 is a possible D gene (5 bases). From germline, CDR1 is SNHLY and CDR2 FYNNEI. This CDR3 comprises 15 residues. V was shortened by 6 bases and J by 4 bases, with 15 bases between the two germline ends. CDR3 coding DNA: TGTGCCAGCAGCTTTGGGGCAGGCTCCACCGGGGAGCTGTTTTTT. Amino acids: CASSFGAGSTGELFF. The complete variable domain, with remaining parts taken from reference TRBV2 and TRBJ2-2, reads EPEVTQTPSHQVTQMGQEVILRCVPISNHLYFYWYRQILGQKVEFLVSFYNNEISEKSEIFDDQFSVERPDGSNFTLKIRSTKLEDSAMYFCASSFGAGSTGELFFGEGSRLTVL.

This clone showed up just a few times. The chain employs TRBV11-3 and TRBJ2-7, with 12 bases aligning to TRBD2. The germline gives CDR1 SGHNT, CDR2 YENEEA. The CDR3 consists of 18 residues. J lost 3 bases, V lost 2 bases, and 11 bases had no gene match. The CDR3 here is CASSLYSSGGAAGYEQYF. CDR3 in DNA: TGTGCCAGCAGCTTATATTCTAGCGGGGGGGCAGCGGGCTACGAGCAGTACTTC.

The chain carries TRBV12-5 and TRBJ2-3, with TRBD1 matching over 9 bases. Germline CDR1 reads LGHNT; CDR2 reads FRNRAP. Trimming cost V 1 base and J 3 bases; bases outside gene matches: 2. This CDR3 has 15 residues. The chain's CDR3 is CASGLAGQGTDTQYF. CDR3 nucleotides: TGTGCTAGTGGTTTGGCGGGACAGGGAACAGATACGCAGTATTTT. The entire variable domain, with the rest obtained from reference TRBV12-5 and TRBJ2-3, is as follows: DARVTQTPRHKVTEMGQEVTMRCQPILGHNTVFWYRQTMMQGLELLAYFRNRAPLDDSGMPKDRFSAEMPDATLATLKIQPSEPRDSAVYFCASGLAGQGTDTQYFGPGTRLTVL.

This clone was recorded a few times. The chain couples TRBV9 to TRBJ2-1, with a weak D call TRBD2 (5 bases). V lost 6 bases to trimming and J lost 5 bases, with 21 bases between them. The germline V gene encodes CDR1 SGDLS and CDR2 YYNGEE. The CDR3 runs 16 residues. The CDR3 protein is CASTPDRTYFNNEQFF. DNA for the CDR3: TGTGCCAGCACGCCCGATCGGACTTATTTTAACAATGAGCAGTTCTTC.